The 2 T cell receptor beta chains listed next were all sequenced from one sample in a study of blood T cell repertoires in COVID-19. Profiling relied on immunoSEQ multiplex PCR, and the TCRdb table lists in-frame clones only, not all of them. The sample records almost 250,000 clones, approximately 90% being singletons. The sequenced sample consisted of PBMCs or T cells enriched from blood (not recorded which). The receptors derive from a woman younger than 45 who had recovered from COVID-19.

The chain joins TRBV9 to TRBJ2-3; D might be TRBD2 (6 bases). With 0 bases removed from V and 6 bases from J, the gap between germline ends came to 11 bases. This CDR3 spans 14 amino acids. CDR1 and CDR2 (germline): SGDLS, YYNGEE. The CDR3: CASSVGGRSDTQYF. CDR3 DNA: TGTGCCAGCAGCGTAGGAGGGAGGTCGGATACGCAGTATTTT.

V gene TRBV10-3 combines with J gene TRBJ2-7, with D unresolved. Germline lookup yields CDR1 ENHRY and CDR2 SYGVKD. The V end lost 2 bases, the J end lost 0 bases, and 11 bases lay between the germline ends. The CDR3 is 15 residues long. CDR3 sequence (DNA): TGTGCCATCAGTGAGAACCACTCCGCCTCCTACGAGCAGTACTTC. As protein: CAISENHSASYEQYF.